Below are 5 T cell receptor beta chains sequenced from a single sample in a study of blood T cell repertoires in COVID-19. Some clones are missing from TCRdb's copy, which holds only in-frame ones; the method was immunoSEQ multiplex PCR. Here the sample spans 250,000 to 350,000 clones, about nine tenths being singletons. The material sequenced was PBMCs or T cells enriched from blood (not recorded which). These receptors originate from a woman younger than 35 who had recovered from COVID-19.

The chain uses TRBV5-6 and TRBJ2-2; perhaps TRBD2 as D (8 bases). The CDR3 has 17 amino acids. In germline, CDR1 is SGHDT, CDR2 YYEEEE. V gave up 3 bases and J gave up 4 bases, with 19 bases separating them. The DNA for the CDR3 is TGTGCCAGCAGCTCCAGGGGGAGCGGGAGAGTCACCGGGGAGCTGTTTTTT. It specifies CASSSRGSGRVTGELFF.

This clone was detected only once. This chain uses TRBV7-2 with TRBJ2-7, with a tentative D call TRBD2 (5 bases). Trimming stripped 1 base from V and 5 bases from J, with 9 bases between. CDR3 length: 13 amino acids. Germline V gene sequence: CDR1 SGHTA, CDR2 FQGNSA. The CDR3 region is CASSLEAGHEQYF. CDR3 DNA: TGTGCCAGCAGCTTAGAGGCGGGCCACGAGCAGTACTTC.

V and J are TRBV28 and TRBJ1-5; the D gene is possibly TRBD1 (5 bases). V lost 5 bases and J lost 1, with 15 bases in between. Germline V lookup: CDR1 MDHEN, CDR2 SYDVKM. The CDR3 covers 16 residues. CDR3 DNA sequence: TGTGCCAGCAGTCCTGACAGTGGAGCGAGCAATCAGCCCCAGCATTTT. As protein: CASSPDSGASNQPQHF.

This rearrangement joins TRBV5-6 to TRBJ1-5, with TRBD1 matching 7 bases. With 4 bases clipped from V and 6 bases from J, the junction kept 4 bases outside the gene matches. This CDR3 spans 13 amino acids. Germline CDR1 and CDR2: SGHDT and YYEEEE. The CDR3 reads CASSLDRAQPQHF. In nucleotides, the CDR3 is TGTGCCAGCAGCCTCGACAGGGCTCAGCCCCAGCATTTT.

This chain links TRBV11-3 with TRBJ2-7; D is unresolved. V gave up 4 bases and J gave up 6 bases, with 16 bases separating them. Germline assignment: CDR1 SGHNT and CDR2 YENEEA. This CDR3 comprises 14 residues. This CDR3 is CASSSDGPSSEQYF. CDR3 nucleotide sequence: TGTGCCAGCAGCTCAGATGGGCCTTCAAGCGAGCAGTACTTC.